The 20 T cell receptor beta chains given below trace back to one sample, sequenced in a study of radiotherapy plus CTLA-4 blockade in lung cancer. Clones were read by immunoSEQ multiplex PCR, and TCRdb kept only the in-frame ones, dropping some. The sample contains more than 10,000 clones, roughly 80% of which appear only once. The sample here was peripheral blood, taken from a patient treated with radiotherapy plus ipilimumab. These receptor sequences come from a human donor with non-small cell lung cancer that progressed on radiotherapy plus ipilimumab.

The chain recombines TRBV18 with TRBJ2-5, with 9 bases identical to TRBD2. Germline CDR1 and CDR2: KGHSH and LQKENI. This CDR3 is built from 16 residues. With V trimmed by 6 bases and J by 2 bases, 10 bases remained unmatched. The DNA for the CDR3 is TGTGCCAGCTCGGGGCCTAGCGGGGCATCGCAAGAGACCCAGTACTTC. Residues: CASSGPSGASQETQYF.

In the case of this clone: Other nucleotide sequences in the sample specify the same CDR3. V usage is TRBV19 and J usage is TRBJ1-6; D is ambiguous. This CDR3 spans 12 amino acids. CDR1 is LNHDA and CDR2 is SQIVND in the germline V gene (reference sequence). The germline V and J ends were trimmed by 9 bases and 6 bases, with 9 bases remaining between them. The CDR3 DNA reads TGTGCCAGCACCTTGGGTAATTCACCCCTCCACTTT. Protein: CASTLGNSPLHF.

The chain has TRBV11-2 and TRBJ1-2; possibly TRBD1 for D (5 bases). V was trimmed by 1 base and J by 2 bases, leaving 11 bases between them. The CDR3 consists of 15 residues. CDR1 and CDR2 from the germline V gene are SGHAT and FQNNGV. The CDR3 DNA sequence: TGTGCCAGCAGCTTAGTCGGGGGATGGAACTATGGCTACACCTTC. Translation gives CASSLVGGWNYGYTF.

This clone was seen more than once but under ten times. V is TRBV7-9 and J is TRBJ2-5; 11 bases line up with TRBD2. V shed 6 bases and J 2 bases; nucleotides not matched to a gene: 5. Germline-derived CDR1 and CDR2 are SEHNR and FQNEAQ (reference sequence). The CDR3 covers 15 residues. The chain's CDR3 is CASSSSGGSQETQYF. The CDR3 nucleotides are TGTGCCAGCAGTTCTAGCGGGGGGTCTCAAGAGACCCAGTACTTC.

The gene calls are TRBV18 and TRBJ2-7; D perhaps matches TRBD1 (5 bases). Germline V CDR1 and CDR2: KGHSH, LQKENI. V was clipped by 2 bases and J by 3 bases, with 11 bases between them. The CDR3 runs to 14 residues. DNA of the CDR3: TGTGCCAGCTCACCAAAAGGGGCCGACTACGAGCAGTACTTC. This translates into CASSPKGADYEQYF.

The CDR3, as DNA: TGTGCCAGCATGAAGGTCGTTGGAGGGAGACTCCACTTT. Residues: CASMKVVGGRLHF. The rearrangement joins TRBV2 to TRBJ1-6; D not certain. The CDR3 sequence is 13 residues long. Looked up from germline, CDR1 is SNHLY and CDR2 is FYNNEI. Trimming took 7 bases from V and 16 from J, leaving 20 bases between them.

This chain connects TRBV7-2 to TRBJ1-1; D not resolved. V lost 5 bases to trimming and J lost 8 bases, with 15 bases between them. Per germline, CDR1 SGHTA and CDR2 FQGNSA. The CDR3 contains 13 residues. CDR3 region: CASSPRPLGEAFF. The CDR3 nucleotides read TGTGCCAGCAGCCCTCGACCCTTGGGAGAAGCTTTCTTT.

This clone occurred a few times. The chain is built from TRBV29-1 and TRBJ2-5, with 10 bases matching TRBD1. The CDR3 runs to 12 residues. V lost 6 bases and J lost 5; bases outside the gene matches: 3. The germline V gene has CDR1 SQVTM and CDR2 ANQGSEA. CDR3 in DNA: TGCAGCGTGGACAGGGGGGCCGAGACCCAGTACTTC. Its protein is CSVDRGAETQYF.

The V gene is TRBV6-1, the J gene TRBJ2-7; D is perhaps TRBD2 (5 bases). Germline-derived CDR1 and CDR2 are MNHNS and SASEGT. This CDR3 has 13 residues. V was clipped by 6 bases and J by 5 bases, with 14 bases between them. The CDR3 spells CASRITAGHEQYF. The CDR3 DNA sequence: TGTGCCAGCAGGATAACCGCGGGCCACGAGCAGTACTTC.

This clone was seen a few times. The J gene is TRBJ2-2, the V gene TRBV5-1; 8 positions agree with TRBD2. CDR3 length: 15 amino acids. Germline CDR1 reads SGHRS; CDR2 reads YFSETQ. With 4 bases clipped from V and 3 bases from J, the junction kept 5 bases outside the gene matches. CDR3: CASSPTGGDTGELFF. Here the CDR3 DNA reads TGCGCCAGCAGCCCTACCGGGGGGGACACCGGGGAGCTGTTTTTT.

The chain joins TRBV11-1 to TRBJ2-3; D tentatively fits TRBD1 or TRBD2 (5 bases each). V lost 0 bases, J lost 5 bases, and 12 bases lay in between. The CDR3 runs 15 residues. Germline values: CDR1 SGHAT, CDR2 FQDESV (reference sequence). The CDR3 reads CASSLAGVGIDTQYF. CDR3 in DNA: TGTGCCAGCAGCTTAGCGGGGGTGGGTATAGATACGCAGTATTTT.

The V and J genes are TRBV5-5 and TRBJ1-2; 8 positions agree with TRBD1. This CDR3 contains 15 residues. Unmatched junction bases numbered 6, after V lost 4 bases and J lost 1 base. CDR1 is SGHKS, CDR2 YYEKEE, per germline (reference sequence). The CDR3 spells CASSSGQGFNYGYTF. The CDR3 DNA sequence: TGTGCCAGCAGCAGCGGACAGGGCTTTAACTATGGCTACACCTTC.

The chain carries TRBV10-2 and TRBJ2-6; possibly TRBD1 or TRBD2 for D (6 bases each). CDR1 is WSHSY, CDR2 SAAADI, per germline. CDR3 length equals 17 residues. V lost 6 bases and J lost 2, with 17 bases in between. CDR3 nucleotide sequence: TGCGCCAGCAGAGAGACAGGCCGCGGGGCTGGGGCCAACGTCCTGACTTTC. It specifies CASRETGRGAGANVLTF.

The V gene is TRBV6-4, the J gene TRBJ2-3, with 8 bases aligning to TRBD2. CDR1 MRHNA and CDR2 SNTAGT come from the germline V gene. Trimming took 4 bases from V and 1 from J; bases not matched to a gene: 1. The CDR3 has 14 residues. In DNA, the CDR3 is TGTGCCAGCAGTGGTAGCGGGGGCACAGATACGCAGTATTTT. As protein: CASSGSGGTDTQYF.

The rearrangement uses TRBV19 and TRBJ1-3, with 7 bases that match TRBD1. CDR3 length: 16 amino acids. Trimming removed 9 bases from V and 2 bases from J; junction bases left unmatched: 13. From germline, CDR1 is LNHDA and CDR2 SQIVND (reference sequence). The CDR3: CASQSHRDSTGNTIYF. The CDR3 bases are TGTGCCAGCCAATCGCACCGGGACAGTACTGGAAACACCATATATTTT.

The rearrangement joins TRBV27 to TRBJ2-5; 7 bases fit TRBD1. The germline V gene has CDR1 MNHEY and CDR2 SMNVEV (reference sequence). The CDR3 loop spans 19 amino acids. V shed 4 bases and J 4 bases; nucleotides not matched to a gene: 21. CDR3 in amino acids: CASSSYPNTRDSPRETQYF. The CDR3 coding sequence is TGTGCCAGCAGTTCATACCCCAATACTCGGGACAGTCCAAGAGAGACCCAGTACTTC.

Turning to this clone: At one boundary the junction diverges from the germline segment, which might be a read error. This chain joins TRBV4-3 and TRBJ2-1, with D possibly TRBD2 on 6 matching bases. Germline V gene sequence: CDR1 LGHNA, CDR2 YSLEER. The length of the CDR3 is 16 residues. This CDR3 is CVSSRGLYSSYNEQFF. DNA of the CDR3: TGCGTCAGCAGCCGGGGACTGTATAGCTCCTACAATGAGCAGTTCTTC.

This chain joins TRBV7-6 and TRBJ2-7; D uncertain. Germline V gene data show CDR1 as SGHVS and CDR2 as FNYEAQ. V shed 4 bases and J shed 0 bases, with 19 bases lying between them. The CDR3 extends over 17 amino acids. The CDR3 loop reads CASSSYPPTPVSYEQYF. CDR3 in DNA: TGTGCCAGCAGCTCCTACCCACCGACCCCCGTCTCCTACGAGCAGTACTTC. Full variable domain (outside the CDR3, taken from reference TRBV7-6 and TRBJ2-7): GAGVSQSPRYKVTKRGQDVALRCDPISGHVSLYWYRQALGQGPEFLTYFNYEAQQDKSGLPNDRFSAERPEGSISTLTIQRTEQRDSAMYRCASSSYPPTPVSYEQYFGPGTRLTVT.

The chain uses TRBV19 and TRBJ2-3; 9 bases are a match to TRBD2. The CDR3 loop spans 15 amino acids. The germline CDR1 and CDR2 sequences are LNHDA and SQIVND (reference sequence). J lost 2 bases, V lost 3 bases, and 3 bases had no gene match. CDR3 loop: CASSIMGLATDTQYF. DNA of the CDR3: TGTGCCAGTAGTATTATGGGACTAGCCACAGATACGCAGTATTTT.

This rearrangement joins TRBV5-6 to TRBJ1-2; weak D call: TRBD1 (6 bases). Per the germline V gene, CDR1 is SGHDT and CDR2 is YYEEEE. The CDR3 loop spans 13 amino acids. V lost 4 bases to trimming and J lost 3 bases, with 10 bases between them. The CDR3 loop is CASSPGADYGYTF. CDR3 coding DNA: TGTGCCAGCAGCCCAGGGGCCGACTATGGCTACACCTTC. The full variable domain, completed using reference TRBV5-6 and TRBJ1-2, is DAGVTQSPTHLIKTRGQQVTLRCSPKSGHDTVSWYQQALGQGPQFIFQYYEEEERQRGNFPDRFSGHQFPNYSSELNVNALLLGDSALYLCASSPGADYGYTFGSGTRLTVV.